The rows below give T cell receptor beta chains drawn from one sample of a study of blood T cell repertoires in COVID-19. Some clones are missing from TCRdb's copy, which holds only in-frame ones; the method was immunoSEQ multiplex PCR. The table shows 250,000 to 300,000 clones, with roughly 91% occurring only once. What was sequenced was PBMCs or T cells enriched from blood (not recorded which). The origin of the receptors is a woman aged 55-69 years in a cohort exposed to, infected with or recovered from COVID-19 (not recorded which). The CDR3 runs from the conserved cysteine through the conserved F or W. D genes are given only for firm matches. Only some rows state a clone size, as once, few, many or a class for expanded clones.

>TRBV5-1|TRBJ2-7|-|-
CARRVPLRDEQYF
TGCGCCAGGAGGGTGCCCCTTAGGGACGAGCAGTACTTC
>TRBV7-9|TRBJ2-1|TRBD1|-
CASSRQGDEQFF
TGTGCCAGCAGTCGACAGGGGGATGAGCAGTTCTTC
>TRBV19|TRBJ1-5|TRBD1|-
CASSRTGVSYSQPQHF
TGTGCCAGTAGTCGGACAGGAGTCTCGTATAGTCAGCCCCAGCATTTT
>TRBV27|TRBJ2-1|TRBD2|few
CASSFPGLAGGPGRNEQFF
TGTGCCAGCAGTTTTCCGGGACTAGCGGGAGGGCCGGGTAGGAATGAGCAGTTCTTC
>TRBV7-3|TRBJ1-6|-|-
CASSLTAGRSSPLHF
TGTGCCAGCAGCTTGACTGCGGGGAGATCCTCACCCCTCCACTTT
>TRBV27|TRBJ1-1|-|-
CASSLSGQPNTEAFF
TGTGCCAGCAGTTTATCTGGGCAGCCGAACACTGAAGCTTTCTTT
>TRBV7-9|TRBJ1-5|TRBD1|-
CASSLDTGGTNQPQHF
TGTGCCAGCAGCTTAGACACAGGGGGAACCAATCAGCCCCAGCATTTT
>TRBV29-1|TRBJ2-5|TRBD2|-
CSVEVGLGRLETQYF
TGCAGCGTTGAAGTTGGACTAGGGAGGCTGGAGACCCAGTACTTC
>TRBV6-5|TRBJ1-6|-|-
CASSYERVDNSPLHF
TGTGCCAGCAGTTACGAACGGGTTGACAATTCACCCCTCCACTTT
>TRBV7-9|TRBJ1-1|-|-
CASTSLRTMNTEAFF
TGTGCCAGCACCTCCCTCCGGACTATGAACACTGAAGCTTTCTTT
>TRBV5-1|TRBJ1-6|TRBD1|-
CASSVQGQGNSPLHF
TGCGCCAGCAGCGTCCAGGGACAGGGGAATTCACCCCTCCACTTT
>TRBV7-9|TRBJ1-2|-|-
CASSLMAEGGYGYTF
TGTGCCAGCAGCTTAATGGCGGAGGGTGGCTATGGCTACACCTTC
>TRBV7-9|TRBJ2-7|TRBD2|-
CASSLLFGTSGFYEQYF
TGTGCCAGCAGCTTACTGTTTGGGACTAGCGGTTTTTACGAGCAGTACTTC
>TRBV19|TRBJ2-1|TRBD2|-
CASGPGGGDTYNEQFF
TGTGCCAGTGGTCCCGGGGGGGGCGACACCTACAATGAGCAGTTCTTC
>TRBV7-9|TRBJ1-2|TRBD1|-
CASSLDPVDRAGYGYTF
TGTGCCAGCAGCTTAGACCCCGTAGACAGGGCCGGCTATGGCTACACCTTC
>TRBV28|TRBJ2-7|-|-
CASSLLFLQYF
TGTGCCAGCAGTTTATTATTCCTACAGTACTTC
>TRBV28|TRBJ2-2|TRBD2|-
CASRRGVAGELFF
TGTGCCAGCAGACGGGGGGTGGCGGGGGAGCTGTTTTTT
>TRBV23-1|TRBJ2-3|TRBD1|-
CASSSTQGARTDTQYF
TGCGCCAGCAGTAGCACCCAGGGGGCTAGGACAGATACGCAGTATTTT
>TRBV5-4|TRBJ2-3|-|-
CASSPPSRRTDTQYF
TGTGCCAGCAGCCCGCCGTCCAGGCGCACAGATACGCAGTATTTT
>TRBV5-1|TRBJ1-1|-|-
CASRPGHPNTEAFF
TGCGCCAGCAGGCCGGGACACCCGAACACTGAAGCTTTCTTT
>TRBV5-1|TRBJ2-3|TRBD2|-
CASSFSGSGGADTQYF
TGCGCCAGCAGTTTTAGCGGGAGTGGAGGGGCAGATACGCAGTATTTT
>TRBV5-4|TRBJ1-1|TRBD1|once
CASRGQGGTEAFF
TGTGCCAGCAGGGGACAGGGGGGCACTGAAGCTTTCTTT
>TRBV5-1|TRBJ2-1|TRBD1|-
CASSLAGTGGRNEQFF
TGCGCCAGCAGCTTGGCCGGGACAGGGGGCAGGAATGAGCAGTTCTTC
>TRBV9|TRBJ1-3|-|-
CASSVEGGSSGNTIYF
TGTGCCAGCAGCGTAGAGGGAGGGTCTTCTGGAAACACCATATATTTT
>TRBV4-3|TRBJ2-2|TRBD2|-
CASSQGLAGATGELFF
TGCGCCAGCAGCCAAGGACTAGCGGGAGCTACCGGGGAGCTGTTTTTT
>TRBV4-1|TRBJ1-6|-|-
CASSQENRSYSPLHF
TGCGCCAGCAGCCAAGAGAACAGGAGCTATTCACCCCTCCACTTT
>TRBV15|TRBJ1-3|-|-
CATSRGSTGKAGNTIYF
TGTGCCACCAGCAGAGGTTCCACAGGGAAGGCTGGAAACACCATATATTTT
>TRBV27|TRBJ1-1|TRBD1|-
CASSSPDRVGTEAFF
TGTGCCAGCAGTTCCCCGGACAGGGTTGGGACTGAAGCTTTCTTT
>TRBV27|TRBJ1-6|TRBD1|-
CASRRQGGFLHF
TGTGCCAGCAGAAGACAGGGTGGATTTCTCCACTTT
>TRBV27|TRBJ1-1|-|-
CASSPIPPRQPDTEAFF
TGTGCCAGCAGTCCCATCCCACCCCGACAGCCCGACACTGAAGCTTTCTTT
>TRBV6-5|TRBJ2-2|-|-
CASQRGSGELFF
TGTGCCAGCCAAAGAGGATCCGGGGAGCTGTTTTTT
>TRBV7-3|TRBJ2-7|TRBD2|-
CASSLGPGLLYEQYF
TGTGCCAGCAGCTTAGGTCCGGGACTACTCTACGAGCAGTACTTC
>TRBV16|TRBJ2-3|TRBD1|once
CASSRQGSTDTQYF
TGTGCCAGCAGTAGACAGGGAAGCACAGATACGCAGTATTTT
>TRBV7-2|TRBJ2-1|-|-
CASSPKTMGEQFF
TGTGCCAGCAGCCCTAAGACAATGGGTGAGCAGTTCTTC
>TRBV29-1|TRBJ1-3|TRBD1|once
CSVAPDDRAGNTIYF
TGCAGCGTTGCCCCTGATGACAGGGCTGGAAACACCATATATTTT
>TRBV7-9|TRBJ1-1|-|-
CASSTPGHMNTEAFF
TGTGCCAGCAGCACACCGGGACATATGAACACTGAAGCTTTCTTT
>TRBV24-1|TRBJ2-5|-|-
CATSDWTSETQYF
TGTGCCACCAGTGATTGGACTTCAGAGACCCAGTACTTC
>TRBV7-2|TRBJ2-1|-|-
CASSLRALANNNEQFF
TGTGCCAGCAGCTTAAGGGCGCTAGCGAATAACAATGAGCAGTTCTTC
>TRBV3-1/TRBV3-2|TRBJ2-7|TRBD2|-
CASSQDFGNGGYEQYF
TGTGCCAGCAGCCAAGATTTCGGGAACGGGGGGTACGAGCAGTACTTC
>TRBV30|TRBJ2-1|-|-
CAWSRSPQGGEQFF
TGTGCCTGGAGTAGAAGTCCACAGGGCGGCGAGCAGTTCTTC
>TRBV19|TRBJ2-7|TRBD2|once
CASSTIPGLAESYEQYF
TGTGCCAGTAGTACCATCCCCGGACTAGCGGAGTCCTACGAGCAGTACTTC
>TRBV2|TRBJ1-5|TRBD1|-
CASISDRGFNQPQHF
TGTGCCAGCATCTCGGACAGGGGGTTCAATCAGCCCCAGCATTTT
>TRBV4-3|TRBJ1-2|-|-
CASSQILDKDYGYTF
TGCGCCAGCAGCCAGATCCTGGACAAGGACTATGGCTACACCTTC
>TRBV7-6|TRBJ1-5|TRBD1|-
CASSKSPHSRDRVNQPQHF
TGTGCCAGCAGCAAATCCCCTCACTCCCGGGACAGGGTCAATCAGCCCCAGCATTTT
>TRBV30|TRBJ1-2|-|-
CAWSVKAGLNYGYTF
TGTGCCTGGAGTGTAAAGGCAGGGCTCAACTATGGCTACACCTTC
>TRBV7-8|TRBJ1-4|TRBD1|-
CASRDRGRRDEKLFF
TGTGCCAGCCGGGACAGGGGGCGCCGGGATGAAAAACTGTTTTTT
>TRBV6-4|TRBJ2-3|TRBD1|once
CASSLTGGSDTQYF
TGTGCCAGCAGCCTGACAGGGGGATCAGATACGCAGTATTTT
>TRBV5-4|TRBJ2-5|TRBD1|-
CASSRQTGVEETQYF
TGTGCCAGCAGCAGACAGACAGGGGTTGAAGAGACCCAGTACTTC
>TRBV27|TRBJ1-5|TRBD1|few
CASGLRQGNQPQHF
TGTGCCAGCGGACTTAGACAGGGGAATCAGCCCCAGCATTTT
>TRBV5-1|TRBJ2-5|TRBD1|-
CASTPTGGGRETQYF
TGCGCCAGCACTCCAACAGGGGGCGGGAGAGAGACCCAGTACTTC
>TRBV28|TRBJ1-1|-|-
CASRGETGNTEAFF
TGTGCCAGCAGGGGGGAGACAGGAAACACTGAAGCTTTCTTT
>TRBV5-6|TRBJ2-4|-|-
CASSRDTLAKNIQYF
TGTGCCAGCAGTAGAGACACACTAGCCAAAAACATTCAGTACTTC
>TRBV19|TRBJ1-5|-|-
CASSGTLSNQPQHF
TGTGCCAGTAGTGGGACATTAAGCAATCAGCCCCAGCATTTT
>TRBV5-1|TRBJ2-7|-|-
CASSPNPYEQYF
TGCGCCAGCAGCCCCAATCCATACGAGCAGTACTTC
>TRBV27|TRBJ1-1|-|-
CASSLSTQGNTEAFF
TGTGCCAGCAGTTTATCCACTCAGGGGAACACTGAAGCTTTCTTT